These 28 T cell receptor beta chains share one sample of origin, sequenced in a study of tumor-infiltrating lymphocytes in primary liver carcinoma. With a constant-region primer, TCR beta cDNA was made from 450 to 500 ng of total RNA. TCR beta libraries came from three nested multiplex PCR rounds using slightly modified ARM-PCR. Each of the first two PCR rounds ran about 9 cycles with TRBV1-TRBV30 forward and C-beta reverse primers. TCRdb redid the calling of the multiplex PCR reads with MiXCR, one entry per CDR3 protein. Counted here are approximately 76,000 distinct CDR3 sequences, around 75% occurring once; the ten biggest clones make up 12% to 15%. Scientists recovered RNA and DNA together from around 20-30 mg of unsorted bulk tissue. The sample taken for sequencing was liver tumor tissue from sampling region 4. Subset denoted: tumor region T4, right-lateral pole. Every receptor here comes from a woman aged 55-70 years with primary liver carcinoma and hepatitis B virus infection.

In the case of this clonotype: This clone may be a read error of a much larger clone one base away. The chain recombines TRBV28 with TRBJ1-1; D not certain. The CDR3 covers 12 residues. Germline CDR1 MDHEN, CDR2 SYDVKM. The DNA for the CDR3 is TGTGCCAGCGGTTTATTAGGGACTGAAGCTTTCTTT. Translating it yields CASGLLGTEAFF.

This clonotype was picked up one time. Since a much larger clone is just one base distant, this may be a read error. This rearrangement joins TRBV28 to TRBJ1-3; D gene uncertain. Germline CDR1 is MDHEN and CDR2 is SYDVKM. CDR3 length: 15 residues. The CDR3 DNA reads TGTGCCAGCAGTTCAAAGGGTTCCTCTGGATACACCATATATTTT. It specifies CASSSKGSSGYTIYF.

As concerns this clonotype: A much larger clone lies a single base off, so this may be a read error. Without the conserved terminal phenylalanine or tryptophan, this CDR3 likely stems from a read error. V gene TRBV5-1 combines with J gene TRBJ2-1; D possibly matches TRBD1 or TRBD2 (5 bases each). V dropped 1 base and J dropped 10 bases, with 21 bases sitting between them. CDR3 length: 16 amino acids. Germline V lookup: CDR1 SGHRS, CDR2 YFSETQ. The CDR3, as DNA: TGCGCCAGCAGCTTGTCCACGACATTTGGGGGTAACGAGCAGTTCCTC. It codes for CASSLSTTFGGNEQFL.

The chain has TRBV12-3 or TRBV12-4 and TRBJ2-2; tentative D call: TRBD2 (5 bases). CDR3 length: 16 residues. Trimming shortened V by 3 bases and J by 17 bases, and 28 bases separated the two germline ends. CDR3 residues: CASSFPAQANTGELFF. Here the CDR3 DNA reads TGTGCCAGCAGTTTTCCGGCGCAAGCGAACACCGGGGAACTCTTTTTT.

As to this clonotype: The junction departs from germline at one end; a sequencing error may be responsible. The CDR3 here is CACRLDPSGKYGYTF. CDR3 coding DNA: TGTGCCTGCAGGTTAGATCCCTCAGGGAAGTATGGCTACACATTC. This chain uses TRBV11-2 with TRBJ1-2; D perhaps matches TRBD1 (5 bases). Germline V gene data show CDR1 as SGHAT and CDR2 as FQNNGV. The CDR3 runs 15 residues.

The rearrangement links TRBV11-2 to TRBJ2-3; 9 positions match TRBD2. The CDR3 has 15 amino acids. The trim removed 7 bases at V and 5 bases at J, leaving 10 bases unmatched. Germline CDR1 SGHAT, CDR2 FQNNGV. The chain's CDR3 is CASNLELAGLDTQYF. DNA for the CDR3: TGTGCCAGCAACCTTGAACTAGCGGGCCTAGATACGCAGTATTTT.

This clonotype was detected ten times or more. The chain has TRBV6-6 and TRBJ1-1; TRBD1 agrees at 7 bases. V was clipped by 0 bases and J by 3 bases; unmatched bases: 1. This CDR3 spans 14 amino acids. Germline CDR1 and CDR2: MNHNY and SVGAGI (reference sequence). The CDR3 region has the DNA TGTGCCAGCAGTTACTCCCAGGGGGACACTGAAGCTTTCTTT. It codes for CASSYSQGDTEAFF.

This chain uses TRBV21-1 with TRBJ2-2; the tabulated D call, TRBD1, remains unverified against the DNA. TRBV21-1 is a pseudogene segment. This CDR3 has 16 residues. The CDR3 coding sequence is TGTGGCAGCAGCAAAGCATGGCCAGGGATTTGGCAGGAGCTGTTTTTT. Its translation is CGSSKAWPGIWQELFF.

V gene TRBV5-6 combines with J gene TRBJ1-1; possible D gene TRBD1, 6 bases. The CDR3 length is 14 residues. Germline V gene sequence: CDR1 SGHDT, CDR2 YYEEEE. CDR3 amino acids: CVSSPNRGRTEAFF. CDR3 in DNA: TGTGTGAGCAGCCCGAACCGGGGGCGGACTGAAGCTTTCTTT.

On this clonotype itself: This clone may be a read error of a much larger clone one base away. The chain has TRBV20-1 and TRBJ2-7; weak D call: TRBD1 (5 bases). Deletions cut 4 bases from V and 3 bases from J, with 10 bases between. The CDR3 contains 12 residues. Germline CDR1 is DFQATT and CDR2 is SNEGSKA (reference sequence). CDR3: CSATGHVYEQYF. Here the CDR3 DNA reads TGCAGTGCTACCGGACACGTCTACGAGCAGTACTTC.

A word on this clonotype: The junction differs from germline at one of its ends, possibly a read error. This chain uses TRBV12-5 with TRBJ2-5; tentative D call: TRBD1 (7 bases). This CDR3 has 16 residues. Germline lookup yields CDR1 LGHNT and CDR2 FRNRAP. In DNA, the CDR3 is TGTGCTAGTAGTTTGGGGGCGGGACAGAGGTGGGAGACCCAGTACTTC. Translation gives CASSLGAGQRWETQYF.

This clonotype was counted between two and nine times. A clone one base away is much larger, so this may be a read error. This CDR3 fails to terminate in the conserved phenylalanine or tryptophan, so it likely reflects a read error. The V and J genes are TRBV10-3 and TRBJ2-5, with TRBD2 as a possible D gene (6 bases). Trimming removed 0 bases at V and 6 bases at J, with 8 bases between. Looked up from germline, CDR1 is ENHRY and CDR2 is SYGVKD. The CDR3 totals 13 residues. The CDR3 DNA follows: TGTGCCATCAGTGAGTCGGAGGGACAGACCCAGTACTCC. Translated, it gives CAISESEGQTQYS.

About this clonotype: A much larger clone differs from this one at a single base, so this may be a read error. This rearrangement joins TRBV28 to TRBJ1-2; possible D gene TRBD1, 5 bases. The CDR3 consists of 13 residues. Germline assignment: CDR1 MDHEN and CDR2 SYDVKM. CDR3 amino acids: CASRRGANYGYAF. The CDR3 coding sequence is TGTGCCAGCAGGAGAGGGGCTAACTATGGCTACGCCTTC.

This clonotype was counted a few times. This could be a read error, since a much larger clone is one nucleotide away. V gene TRBV10-3 combines with J gene TRBJ1-2; D is unclear. CDR1 ENHRY and CDR2 SYGVKD come from the germline V gene. V was trimmed by 2 bases and J by 6 bases, leaving 13 bases between them. The CDR3 is 14 residues long. In DNA form, the CDR3 reads TGTGCCATCAGTGAGATGATAGTCGGAAATGGCTACACCTTC. This sequence encodes CAISEMIVGNGYTF.

This clonotype was counted ten times or more. A much larger clone sits a single nucleotide away, making a read error possible. This chain connects TRBV6-1 to TRBJ2-2; TRBD2 might be the D (5 bases). This CDR3 spans 15 amino acids. V was pared by 1 base and J by 6 bases, with 12 bases between. Germline CDR1 MNHNS, CDR2 SASEGT. The chain's CDR3 is CASSEESRRPGELFF. In DNA form, the CDR3 reads TGTGCCAGCAGTGAAGAAAGCAGGAGGCCCGGGGAGCTGTTTTTT.

This rearrangement joins TRBV11-2 to TRBJ2-1; perhaps TRBD1 as D (6 bases). The CDR3 extends over 16 amino acids. V was cut by 1 base and J by 16 bases, with 26 bases left in between. CDR1 and CDR2 (germline): SGHAT, FQNNGV. The CDR3 loop reads CASSLGEWGPNNKYFF. The CDR3 coding sequence is TGTGCCAGCAGCTTAGGGGAATGGGGGCCCAACAATAAGTACTTCTTC.

The sample holds one count of this clonotype. The conserved closing phenylalanine or tryptophan is absent in this CDR3, likely reflecting a read error. The V gene is TRBV6-4, the J gene TRBJ2-2, with TRBD1 identical over 8 bases. Trimming took 8 bases from V and 2 from J; bases not matched to a gene: 4. CDR1 and CDR2 (germline): MRHNA, SNTAGT. CDR3 length equals 14 residues. CDR3 sequence: CASRTGSNTGELFL. The CDR3 coding sequence is TGTGCCAGCCGGACAGGGAGTAACACCGGGGAGCTGTTTTTA.

This clonotype was detected a few times. Written as DNA, the CDR3 is TGTGCCAGCAGCTGGGGGACAGGGGACACCGGGGAGCTGTTTTTT. It translates to CASSWGTGDTGELFF. V gene TRBV7-9 combines with J gene TRBJ2-2; 10 bases agree with TRBD1. CDR3 length: 15 amino acids. Trimming cost V 4 bases and J 3 bases; bases outside gene matches: 2. CDR1 SEHNR and CDR2 FQNEAQ come from the germline V gene (reference sequence). Using reference TRBV7-9 and TRBJ2-2 for the parts outside the CDR3, the full variable domain is DTGVSQNPRHKITKRGQNVTFRCDPISEHNRLYWYRQTLGQGPEFLTYFQNEAQLEKSRLLSDRFSAERPKGSFSTLEIQRTEQGDSAMYLCASSWGTGDTGELFFGEGSRLTVL.

Comment on this clonotype: This may be a read error: a much more frequent sequence differs by one nucleotide. The conserved closing phenylalanine or tryptophan is absent in this CDR3, likely reflecting a read error. This chain uses TRBV5-1 with TRBJ2-1, with D perhaps TRBD1 or TRBD2 (5 bases each). The V gene's germline CDR1 is SGHRS and CDR2 YFSETQ. This CDR3 comprises 15 residues. With 7 bases removed from V and 0 bases from J, the gap between germline ends came to 14 bases. The CDR3 spells CASGQGVSSYNEQFL. In nucleotides, the CDR3 is TGCGCCAGCGGTCAGGGAGTAAGCTCCTACAATGAGCAGTTCTTA.

On this clonotype: Since the CDR3 does not end with the conserved phenylalanine or tryptophan, this likely comes from a read error. The V and J genes are TRBV29-1 and TRBJ1-1; no definite D call. The CDR3 is made up of 12 amino acids. The V and J ends lost 8 bases and 0 bases respectively, with 10 bases between them. Germline V gene sequence: CDR1 SQVTM, CDR2 ANQGSEA. The CDR3 nucleotides are TGCAGCAGCGGAGGTATGAACACTGAAGCTTTCCTT. Its protein is CSSGGMNTEAFL.

The V gene is TRBV6-2 or TRBV6-3, the J gene TRBJ2-7, with D uncertain. V lost 0 bases and J lost 8, with 11 bases in between. CDR3 length: 13 residues. Germline assignment: CDR1 MNHEY and CDR2 SVGEGT. CDR3 DNA sequence: TGTGCCAGCAGTTACTCGCCCGCATACCAGCAGTACTTC. It codes for CASSYSPAYQQYF.

For this clonotype: Mismatch with germline at one junction end may stem from a read error. The chain is built from TRBV6-1 and TRBJ2-5; D tentatively fits TRBD1 or TRBD2 (5 bases each). CDR3 length: 15 amino acids. Germline CDR1 and CDR2: MNHNS and SASEGT. For the CDR3, the DNA is TGTGCCAGCAGTGAAGTGACAGAGGGCGTAGAGATCCAGTACTTC. This codes for CASSEVTEGVEIQYF.

A note on this clonotype: An end of the junction differs from the germline gene, which may be a read error. The V and J genes are TRBV7-9 and TRBJ2-5; TRBD2 might be the D (5 bases). The CDR3 spans 12 residues. Germline V gives CDR1 SEHNR, CDR2 FQNEAQ (reference sequence). CDR3 nucleotide sequence: TGTACCAGCAGCTTAGCGTCCGAGACCCAGTACTTC. This translates into CTSSLASETQYF.

V and J are TRBV20-1 and TRBJ1-1; 8 bases map to TRBD1. Per germline, CDR1 DFQATT and CDR2 SNEGSKA (reference sequence). This CDR3 has 13 residues. Losses at the gene ends were 6 bases for V and 1 base for J; bases not matched to a gene: 4. As DNA, the CDR3 is TGCAGTGCCCCCGGGACAGGGAACACTGAAGCTTTCTTT. This gives the protein CSAPGTGNTEAFF.

This chain joins TRBV6-5 and TRBJ1-2; perhaps TRBD1 as D (5 bases). In germline, CDR1 is MNHEY, CDR2 SVGAGI. The CDR3 covers 19 residues. With 6 bases removed from V and 2 bases from J, the gap between germline ends came to 28 bases. The CDR3 loop is CASRPWGEGAQGMNYGYTF. CDR3 in DNA: TGTGCCAGCAGACCCTGGGGAGAAGGGGCGCAAGGGATGAACTATGGCTACACCTTC.

Note on this clonotype: This could be a read error, since a much larger clone is one nucleotide away. The rearrangement joins TRBV28 to TRBJ2-7; D gene ambiguous. In germline, CDR1 is MDHEN, CDR2 SYDVKM. The CDR3 is 13 amino acids. In DNA form, the CDR3 reads TGTGCCAGCAGGCCACGTCTATCCTACGAGCAGTGCTTC. It translates to CASRPRLSYEQCF.

For this clonotype: Relative to the germline gene, one junction end is altered; a read error may explain this. Here the CDR3 DNA reads TGTACCAGCAGTTCGGCCCAGGGCCGAGAAGCCTTCTTT. It yields the protein CTSSSAQGREAFF. The chain combines TRBV12-3 or TRBV12-4 with TRBJ1-1; a possible D gene is TRBD1 (5 bases). The CDR3 runs 13 residues.

Turning to this clonotype: This clone may be a read error of a much larger clone one base away. The rearrangement joins TRBV28 to TRBJ1-1; D is uncertain. Germline-derived CDR1 and CDR2 are MDHEN and SYDVKM. The CDR3 loop spans 15 amino acids. The DNA of the CDR3 is TGTGCCGGCAGTCTAATTCGGGGTATGGCCACTGAAGCTTTCTTT. It yields the protein CAGSLIRGMATEAFF.